This T cell receptor beta chain was profiled in a study of blood T cells in healthy people across ages. Looking at the study overall: T cells yielded about one barcoded beta molecule per two cells through template switching.

This clonotype was detected a few times. Its antigen is not known. Per sample, a minimum of 7 million PBMCs were isolated. PCR was performed a second time for about 7 to 12 cycles using a sample-barcoded 5' primer and a J-beta primer mix. TCRdb ran MiXCR on the 5' RACE reads and lists one entry per CDR3 protein. The table lists 750,000 or so distinct CDR3 sequences, around 25% of them singletons. J was trimmed by 4 bases and V by 4 bases; bases with no gene match: 7. CDR3 size: 15 residues. The germline gives CDR1 LNHDA, CDR2 SQIVND (reference sequence). Whole-study findings and limits: What prevented conclusive comparison of naive and antigen-experienced cells was that PBMCs were unsorted.

This sample also belongs to another study, concerning T cells of mothers and their children. As that report states: Per 15 ul, 1.5 ug of RNA was used, with all extracted RNA going into cDNA synthesis.

The sequencing sample was made of blood. The V gene is TRBV19, the J gene TRBJ2-5; 9 bases map to TRBD2. This clonotype was sampled from a boy aged 5-17 years in good health. The CDR3 protein is CASSRGPAGGETQYF. DNA for the CDR3: TGTGCCAGTAGTAGGGGCCCAGCGGGGGGAGAGACCCAGTACTTC.